Reported below is one T cell receptor beta chain. Its antigen is as yet unknown. The data were taken from a study of response to subunit inactivated influenza vaccine. General study points: Few additional T cells are recruited per seasonal influenza vaccination, authors suggested.

TCRdb redid the calling of the RT-PCR reads with MiXCR, one entry per CDR3 protein. The data show hundreds of thousands of distinct CDR3 sequences, over 9.5% seen once. The CDR3 runs to 15 residues. Germline V gene sequence: CDR1 LGHNA, CDR2 YSLEER. The junction had 12 bases not matched to a gene; V was cut back by 5 bases and J by 5 bases. Sample: PBMCs from blood, taken on the day of vaccination. The source is a man between 45 and 60 years old who received an inactivated influenza vaccine. The gene calls are TRBV4-3 and TRBJ2-7; 7 bases are shared with TRBD2. CDR3 region: CASSYSRAGVHEQYF. The CDR3, as DNA: TGCGCCAGCAGCTACAGTAGGGCGGGAGTGCACGAGCAGTACTTC.